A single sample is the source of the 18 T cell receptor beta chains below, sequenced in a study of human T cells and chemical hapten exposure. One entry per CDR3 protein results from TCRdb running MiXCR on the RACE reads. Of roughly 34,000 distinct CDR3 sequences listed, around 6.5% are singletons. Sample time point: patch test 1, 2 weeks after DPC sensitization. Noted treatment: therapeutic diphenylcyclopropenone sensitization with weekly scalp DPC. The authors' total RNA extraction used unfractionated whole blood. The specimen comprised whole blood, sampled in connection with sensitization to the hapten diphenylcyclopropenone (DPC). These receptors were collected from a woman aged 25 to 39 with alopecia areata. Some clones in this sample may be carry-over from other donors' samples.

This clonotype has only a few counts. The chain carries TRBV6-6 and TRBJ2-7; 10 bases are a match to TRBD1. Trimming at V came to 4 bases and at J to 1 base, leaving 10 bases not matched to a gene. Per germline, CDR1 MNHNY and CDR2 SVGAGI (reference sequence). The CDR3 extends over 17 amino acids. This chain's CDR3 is CASSSNTGTGVSYEQYF. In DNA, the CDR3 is TGTGCCAGCAGTTCTAATACCGGGACAGGGGTTTCCTACGAGCAGTACTTC.

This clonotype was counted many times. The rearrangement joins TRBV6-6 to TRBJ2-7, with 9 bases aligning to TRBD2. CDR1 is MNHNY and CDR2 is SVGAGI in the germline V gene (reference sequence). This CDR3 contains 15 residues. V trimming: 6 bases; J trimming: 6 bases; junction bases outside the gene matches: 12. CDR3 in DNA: TGTGCCAGCAGCGGGACTAGCTCGTCCACCCCCGAGCAGTACTTC. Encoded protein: CASSGTSSSTPEQYF.

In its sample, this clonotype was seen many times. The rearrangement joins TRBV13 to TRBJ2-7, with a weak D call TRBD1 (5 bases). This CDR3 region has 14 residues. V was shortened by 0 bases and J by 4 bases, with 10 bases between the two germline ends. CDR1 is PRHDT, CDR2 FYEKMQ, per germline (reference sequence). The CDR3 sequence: CASSLGPGHYEQYF. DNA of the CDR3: TGTGCCAGCAGCTTAGGTCCAGGGCATTACGAGCAGTACTTC.

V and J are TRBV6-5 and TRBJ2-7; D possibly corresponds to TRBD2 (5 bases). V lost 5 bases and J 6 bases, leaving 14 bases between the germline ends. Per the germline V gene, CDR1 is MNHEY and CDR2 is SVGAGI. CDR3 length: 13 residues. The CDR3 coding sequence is TGTGCCAGCAGTCCTCACGGAGCGGCCGAGCAGTACTTC. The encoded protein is CASSPHGAAEQYF.

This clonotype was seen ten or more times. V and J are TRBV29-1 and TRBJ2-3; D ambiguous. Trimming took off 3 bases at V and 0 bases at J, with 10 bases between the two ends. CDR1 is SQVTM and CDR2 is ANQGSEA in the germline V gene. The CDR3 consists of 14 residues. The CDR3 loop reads CSVDSTSSTDTQYF. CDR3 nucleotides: TGCAGCGTTGATTCTACTTCTAGCACAGATACGCAGTATTTT.

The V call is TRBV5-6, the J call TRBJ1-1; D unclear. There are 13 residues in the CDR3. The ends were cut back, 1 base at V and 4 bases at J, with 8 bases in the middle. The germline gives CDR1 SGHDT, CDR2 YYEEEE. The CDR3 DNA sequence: TGTGCCAGCAGCTTGAGGGAAGGCACTGAAGCTTTCTTT. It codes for CASSLREGTEAFF.

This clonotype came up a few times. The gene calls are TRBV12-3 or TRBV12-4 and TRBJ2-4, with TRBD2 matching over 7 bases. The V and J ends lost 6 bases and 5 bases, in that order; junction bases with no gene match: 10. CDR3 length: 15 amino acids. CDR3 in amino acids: CASSTNGGSQNIQYF. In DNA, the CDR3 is TGTGCCAGCAGCACTAACGGGGGGTCGCAAAACATTCAGTACTTC.

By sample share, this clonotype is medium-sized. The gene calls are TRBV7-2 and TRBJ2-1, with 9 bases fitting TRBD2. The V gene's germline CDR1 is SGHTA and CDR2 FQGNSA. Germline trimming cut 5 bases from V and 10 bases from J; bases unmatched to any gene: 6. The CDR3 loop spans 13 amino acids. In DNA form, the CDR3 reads TGTGCCAGCAGCCTTAGCGGGGGCGGCGAGCAGTTCTTC. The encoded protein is CASSLSGGGEQFF.

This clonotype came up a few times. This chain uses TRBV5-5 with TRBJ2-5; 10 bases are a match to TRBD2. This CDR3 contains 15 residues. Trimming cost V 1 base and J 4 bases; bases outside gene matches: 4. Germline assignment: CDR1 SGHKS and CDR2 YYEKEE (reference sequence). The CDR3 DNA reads TGTGCCAGCAGCTTGAGCGGGGGGGCCCGAGAGACCCAGTACTTC. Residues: CASSLSGGARETQYF.

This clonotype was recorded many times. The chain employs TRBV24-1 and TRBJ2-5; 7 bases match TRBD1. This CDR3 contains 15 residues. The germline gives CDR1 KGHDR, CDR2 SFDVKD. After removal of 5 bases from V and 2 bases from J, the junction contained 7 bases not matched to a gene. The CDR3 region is CATSGRDSPQETQYF. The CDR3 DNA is TGTGCCACCAGTGGCCGGGACAGCCCGCAAGAGACCCAGTACTTC.

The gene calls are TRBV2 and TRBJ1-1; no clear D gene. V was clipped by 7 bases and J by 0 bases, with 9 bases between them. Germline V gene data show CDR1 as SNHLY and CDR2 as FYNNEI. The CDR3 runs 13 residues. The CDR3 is CASTIFMNTEAFF. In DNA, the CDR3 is TGTGCCAGCACTATATTCATGAACACTGAAGCTTTCTTT.

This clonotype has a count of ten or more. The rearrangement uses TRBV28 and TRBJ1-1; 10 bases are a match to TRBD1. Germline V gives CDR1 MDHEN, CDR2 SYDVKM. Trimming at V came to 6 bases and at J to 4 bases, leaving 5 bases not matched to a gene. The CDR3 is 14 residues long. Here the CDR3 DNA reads TGTGCCAGCAGGACAGGGGGCGCGAGCACTGAAGCTTTCTTT. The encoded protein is CASRTGGASTEAFF.

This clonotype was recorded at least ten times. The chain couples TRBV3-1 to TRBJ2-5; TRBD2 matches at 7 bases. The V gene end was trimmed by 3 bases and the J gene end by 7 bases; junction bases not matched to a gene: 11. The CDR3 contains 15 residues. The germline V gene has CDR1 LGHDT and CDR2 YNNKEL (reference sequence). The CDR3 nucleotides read TGTGCCAGCAGCCAGGTCACTAGCGACATAGCGACCCAGTACTTC. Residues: CASSQVTSDIATQYF.

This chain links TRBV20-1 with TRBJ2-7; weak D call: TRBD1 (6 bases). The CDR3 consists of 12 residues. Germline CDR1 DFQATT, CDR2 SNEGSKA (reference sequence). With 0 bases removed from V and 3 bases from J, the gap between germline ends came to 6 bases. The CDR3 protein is CSAREGGYEQYF. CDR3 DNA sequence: TGCAGTGCTAGAGAAGGGGGCTACGAGCAGTACTTC.

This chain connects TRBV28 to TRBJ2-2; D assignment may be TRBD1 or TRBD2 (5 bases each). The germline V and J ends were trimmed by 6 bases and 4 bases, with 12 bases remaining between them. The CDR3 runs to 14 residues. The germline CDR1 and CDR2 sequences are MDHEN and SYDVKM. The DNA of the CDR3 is TGTGCCAGCAGGGGACGGACAAGCACCGGGGAGCTGTTTTTT. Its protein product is CASRGRTSTGELFF.

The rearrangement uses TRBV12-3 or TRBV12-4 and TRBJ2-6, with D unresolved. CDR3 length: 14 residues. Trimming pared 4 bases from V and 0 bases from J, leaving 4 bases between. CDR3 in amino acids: CASSSTSGANVLTF. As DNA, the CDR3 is TGTGCCAGCAGTTCGACCTCTGGGGCCAACGTCCTGACTTTC.

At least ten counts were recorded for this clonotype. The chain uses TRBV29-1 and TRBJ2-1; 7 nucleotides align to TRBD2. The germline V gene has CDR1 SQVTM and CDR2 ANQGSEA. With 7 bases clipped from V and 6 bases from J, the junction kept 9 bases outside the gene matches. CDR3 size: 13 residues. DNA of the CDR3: TGCAGCGCCGGGCCCTCGGGAGGCAATGAGCAGTTCTTC. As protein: CSAGPSGGNEQFF.

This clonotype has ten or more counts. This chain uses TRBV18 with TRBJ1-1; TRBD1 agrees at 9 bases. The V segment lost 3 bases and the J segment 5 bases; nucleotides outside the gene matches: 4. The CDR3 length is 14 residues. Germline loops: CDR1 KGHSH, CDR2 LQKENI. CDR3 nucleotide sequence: TGTGCCAGCTCACCGGGACAGGGAGAGACTGAAGCTTTCTTT. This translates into CASSPGQGETEAFF. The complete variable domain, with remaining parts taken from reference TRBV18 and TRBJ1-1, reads NAGVMQNPRHLVRRRGQEARLRCSPMKGHSHVYWYRQLPEEGLKFMVYLQKENIIDESGMPKERFSAEFPKEGPSILRIQQVVRGDSAAYFCASSPGQGETEAFFGQGTRLTVV.